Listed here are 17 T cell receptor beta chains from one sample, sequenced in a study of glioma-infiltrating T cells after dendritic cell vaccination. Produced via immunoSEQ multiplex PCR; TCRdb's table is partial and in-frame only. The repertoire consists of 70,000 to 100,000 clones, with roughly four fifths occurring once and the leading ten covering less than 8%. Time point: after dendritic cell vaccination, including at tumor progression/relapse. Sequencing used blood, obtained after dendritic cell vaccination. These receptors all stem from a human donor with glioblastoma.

CDR3 sequence: CASSTGTGVSGYTF. Here the CDR3 DNA reads TGTGCCAGCAGCACCGGGACAGGGGTTTCTGGCTACACCTTC. This chain uses TRBV5-6 with TRBJ1-2; 10 bases line up with TRBD1. The junction had 7 bases not matched to a gene; V was cut back by 4 bases and J by 7 bases. This CDR3 is built from 14 residues. In germline, CDR1 is SGHDT, CDR2 YYEEEE.

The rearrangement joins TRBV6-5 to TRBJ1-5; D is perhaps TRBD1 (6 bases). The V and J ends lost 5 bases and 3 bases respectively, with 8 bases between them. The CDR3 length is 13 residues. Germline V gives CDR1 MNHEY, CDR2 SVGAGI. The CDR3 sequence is CASSTGSNQPQHF. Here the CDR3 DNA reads TGTGCCAGCAGTACAGGGTCCAATCAGCCCCAGCATTTT.

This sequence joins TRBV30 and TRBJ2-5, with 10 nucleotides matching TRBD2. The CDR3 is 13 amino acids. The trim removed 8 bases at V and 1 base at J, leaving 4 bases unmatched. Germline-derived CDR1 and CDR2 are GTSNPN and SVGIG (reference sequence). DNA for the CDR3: TGTGCCCGTAGCGGGGGGCCCCAAGAGACCCAGTACTTC. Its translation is CARSGGPQETQYF.

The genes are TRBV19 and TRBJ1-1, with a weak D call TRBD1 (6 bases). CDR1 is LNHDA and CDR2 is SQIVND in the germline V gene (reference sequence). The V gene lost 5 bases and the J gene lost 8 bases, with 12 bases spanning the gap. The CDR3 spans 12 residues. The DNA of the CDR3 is TGTGCCAGTAGTGGCCTCACAGGGGAAGCTTTCTTT. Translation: CASSGLTGEAFF.

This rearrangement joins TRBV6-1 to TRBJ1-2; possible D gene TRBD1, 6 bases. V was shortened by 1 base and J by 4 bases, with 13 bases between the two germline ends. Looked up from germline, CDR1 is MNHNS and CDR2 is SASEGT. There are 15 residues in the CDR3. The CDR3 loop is CASSEDAGAGYGYTF. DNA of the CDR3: TGTGCCAGCAGTGAAGATGCAGGGGCGGGCTATGGCTACACCTTC.

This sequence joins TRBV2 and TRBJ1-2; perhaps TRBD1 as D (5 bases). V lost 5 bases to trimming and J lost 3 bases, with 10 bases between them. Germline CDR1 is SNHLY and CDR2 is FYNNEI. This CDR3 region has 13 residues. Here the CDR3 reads CASSPQGDYGYTF. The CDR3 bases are TGTGCCAGCAGTCCTCAGGGTGACTATGGCTACACCTTC.

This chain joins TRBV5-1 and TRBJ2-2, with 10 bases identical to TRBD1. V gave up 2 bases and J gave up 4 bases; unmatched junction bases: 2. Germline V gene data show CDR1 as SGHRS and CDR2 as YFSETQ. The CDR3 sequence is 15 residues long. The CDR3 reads CASSFRDRGTGELFF. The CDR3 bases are TGCGCCAGCAGCTTCCGGGACAGGGGCACCGGGGAGCTGTTTTTT. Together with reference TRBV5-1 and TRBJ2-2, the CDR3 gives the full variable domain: KAGVTQTPRYLIKTRGQQVTLSCSPISGHRSVSWYQQTPGQGLQFLFEYFSETQRNKGNFPGRFSGRQFSNSRSEMNVSTLELGDSALYLCASSFRDRGTGELFFGEGSRLTVL.

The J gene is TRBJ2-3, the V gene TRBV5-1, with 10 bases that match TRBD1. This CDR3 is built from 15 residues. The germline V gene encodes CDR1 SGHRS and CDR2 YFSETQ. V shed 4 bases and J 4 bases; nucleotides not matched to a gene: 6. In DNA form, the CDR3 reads TGCGCCAGCAGCGTGGCGGGGACAGGGGCAGATACGCAGTATTTT. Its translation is CASSVAGTGADTQYF.

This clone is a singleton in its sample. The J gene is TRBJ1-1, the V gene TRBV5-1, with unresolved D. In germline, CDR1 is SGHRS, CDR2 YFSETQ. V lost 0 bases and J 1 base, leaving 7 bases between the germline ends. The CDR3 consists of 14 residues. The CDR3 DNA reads TGCGCCAGCAGCTTGGCTACGAAGAACACTGAAGCTTTCTTT. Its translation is CASSLATKNTEAFF. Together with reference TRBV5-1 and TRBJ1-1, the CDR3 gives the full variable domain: KAGVTQTPRYLIKTRGQQVTLSCSPISGHRSVSWYQQTPGQGLQFLFEYFSETQRNKGNFPGRFSGRQFSNSRSEMNVSTLELGDSALYLCASSLATKNTEAFFGQGTRLTVV.

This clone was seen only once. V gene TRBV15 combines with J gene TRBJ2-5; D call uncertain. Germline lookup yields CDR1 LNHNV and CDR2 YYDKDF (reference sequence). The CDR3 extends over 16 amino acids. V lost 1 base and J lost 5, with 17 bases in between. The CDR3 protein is CATSRAATWVGETQYF. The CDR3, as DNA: TGTGCCACCAGCAGAGCAGCGACTTGGGTCGGCGAGACCCAGTACTTC.

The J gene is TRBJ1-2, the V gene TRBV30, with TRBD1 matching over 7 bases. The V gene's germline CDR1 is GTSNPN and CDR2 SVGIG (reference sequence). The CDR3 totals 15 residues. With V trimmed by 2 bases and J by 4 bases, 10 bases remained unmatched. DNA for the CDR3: TGTGCCTGGAGTCCCGACAGGACAGGATTCTATGGCTACACCTTC. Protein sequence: CAWSPDRTGFYGYTF. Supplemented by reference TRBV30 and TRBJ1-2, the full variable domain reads SQTIHQWPATLVQPVGSPLSLECTVEGTSNPNLYWYRQAAGRGLQLLFYSVGIGQISSEVPQNLSASRPQDRQFILSSKKLLLSDSGFYLCAWSPDRTGFYGYTFGSGTRLTVV.

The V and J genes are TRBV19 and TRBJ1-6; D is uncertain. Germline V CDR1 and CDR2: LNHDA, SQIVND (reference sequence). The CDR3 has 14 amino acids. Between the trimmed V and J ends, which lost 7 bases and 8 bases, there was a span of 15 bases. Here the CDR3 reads CASTQAEGYSPLHF. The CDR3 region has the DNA TGTGCCAGTACCCAGGCAGAGGGATATTCACCCCTCCACTTT.

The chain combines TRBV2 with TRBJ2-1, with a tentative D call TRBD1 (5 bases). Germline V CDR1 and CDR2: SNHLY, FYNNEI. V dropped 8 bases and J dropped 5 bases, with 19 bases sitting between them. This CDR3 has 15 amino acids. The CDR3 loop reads CASSFRGTFNNEQFF. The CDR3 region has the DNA TGTGCCAGCTCTTTTAGGGGAACGTTTAACAATGAGCAGTTCTTC.

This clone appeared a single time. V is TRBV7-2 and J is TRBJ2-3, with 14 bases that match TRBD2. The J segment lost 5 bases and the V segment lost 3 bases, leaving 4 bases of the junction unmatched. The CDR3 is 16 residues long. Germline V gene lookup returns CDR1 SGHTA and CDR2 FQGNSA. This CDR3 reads CASSFRLAGGGDTQYF. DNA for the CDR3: TGTGCCAGCAGCTTCCGACTAGCGGGGGGGGGAGATACGCAGTATTTT. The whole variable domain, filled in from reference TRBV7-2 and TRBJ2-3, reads GAGVSQSPSNKVTEKGKDVELRCDPISGHTALYWYRQSLGQGLEFLIYFQGNSAPDKSGLPSDRFSAERTGGSVSTLTIQRTQQEDSAVYLCASSFRLAGGGDTQYFGPGTRLTVL.

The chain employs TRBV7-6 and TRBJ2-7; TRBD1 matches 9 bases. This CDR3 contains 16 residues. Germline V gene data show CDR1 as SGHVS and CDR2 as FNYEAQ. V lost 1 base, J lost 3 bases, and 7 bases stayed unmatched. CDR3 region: CASSLGGTGFGYEQYF. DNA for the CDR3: TGTGCCAGCAGCTTAGGAGGGACAGGGTTTGGCTACGAGCAGTACTTC.

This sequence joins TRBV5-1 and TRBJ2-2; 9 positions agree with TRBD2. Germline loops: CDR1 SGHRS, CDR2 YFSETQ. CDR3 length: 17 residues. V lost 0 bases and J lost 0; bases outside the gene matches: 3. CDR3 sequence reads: CASSLDSGGPNTGELFF. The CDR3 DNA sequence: TGCGCCAGCAGCTTGGATAGCGGGGGCCCGAACACCGGGGAGCTGTTTTTT.

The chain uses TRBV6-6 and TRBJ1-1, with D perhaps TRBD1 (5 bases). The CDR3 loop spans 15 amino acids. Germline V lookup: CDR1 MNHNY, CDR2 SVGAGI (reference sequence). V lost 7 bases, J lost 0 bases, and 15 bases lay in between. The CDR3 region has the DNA TGTGCCAGCACCCTCAGTAGGGGCATGAACACTGAAGCTTTCTTT. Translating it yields CASTLSRGMNTEAFF.